This TCR beta chain is from a study of cytomegalovirus exposure and HLA in healthy donors (dated by TCRdb to between 2016 and 2019). In terms of the full investigation: In an earlier analysis of approximately 640 of the donors, approximately 260 Gb of sequence data and some 100 million unique TCR beta sequences from 150 million to 200 million T cells were reported. To study patterns of TCR occurrence, a later analysis re-analyzed previously published TCR beta repertoires from around 670 donors and added high-resolution HLA genotyping. The study aimed to test whether signatures of past pathogen exposure could be identified by cataloging public T cell receptors. The later analysis used no new phenotypic data to find candidate immune exposures, relying instead on TCR beta sequences and their occurrence across donors. The number of donors typed differed by locus, with 629-630 for A, B, C, DRB1 and DQB1, more than 500 for DQA1, 606 for DPA1, and some 450 for DPB1. Of the roughly 400 genotyped donors, over 65% fell in the genetic ancestry cluster associated with self-reported Caucasian donors. All discovery cohort repertoires had been generated on a single sequencing platform. Donor age, sex, ethnicity and CMV serostatus were collected together with the repertoire data. An early release covering roughly 640 HLA-typed donors comprised about 300 gigabases of sequencing data and around 85 million unique TCR sequences. About five DR-DQ haplotypes were treated as single units for association and clustering because of strong linkage in the cohort. Both class I and class II loci were covered by HLA typing, at four-digit resolution. To predict cytomegalovirus infection status, the study brought together high-throughput TCR immunosequencing, statistical association of individual TCRs with disease status, and machine learning. Along with the approximately 600-subject first cohort, a separate validation cohort of some 130 different subjects was used. The study used immunosequencing to profile the T cell repertoires of several hundred subjects and linked those repertoires to cytomegalovirus serostatus. In an earlier analysis of 587 of the donors, high-throughput TCR beta sequencing was used to judge whether each TCR beta V gene segment behaved as functional or pseudogenic. On average, around 200,000 unique TCR beta nucleotide sequences were sequenced per donor among fewer than 500 genotyped donors of the cohort, with about 19% of those sequences being non-productive. A later genetic analysis used genome-wide SNP genotypes for about 65% of the 666 donors, treating that subset as a discovery cohort.

What the study reported, not specific to this receptor: In a later analysis, most CMV-associated TCR beta chains were found to appear HLA-restricted, with HLA associations seemingly driven largely by CMV exposure. The classifier was reported to diagnose cytomegalovirus status with high specificity and sensitivity in both the original cohort and the validation cohort. Sequencing depth was assumed to be roughly uniform across donors in the presence/absence analyses, though that assumption may not hold. For the cohort, immune exposure information was limited to CMV serostatus. Compared with equally common non-associated chains, HLA-associated TCR beta chains in a later analysis were more clonally expanded and had lower generation probabilities. In the study, approximately 150 TCR beta chains were listed as associated with cytomegalovirus. This cohort had only TCR beta chains sequenced, and the lack of alpha or paired-chain data limited which features could be detected. In a later analysis, about 17,000 TCR beta sequences were associated with specific HLA alleles at a false discovery rate of 0.05. According to a later genetic analysis, donors in an Asian-associated ancestry cluster had fewer N-insertions in productive TCRs than the approximately 650-donor mean. While some public TCRs were present in many individuals, most TCR sequences turned up only very rarely across donors. In an earlier analysis of about 600 of the donors, most TCR beta V segments appeared in productive rearrangements about 90% or about 30% of the time, broadly matching IMGT annotations. Linkage disequilibrium might explain the correlated functional status among segregating V segments, but an unknown experimental factor could not be ruled out. When HLA alleles, especially DR and DQ, strongly co-occurred, TCR associations were difficult to assign to individual alleles. About 17 rarely observed V segments, including chromosome 9 orphons, were excluded from the earlier analysis of several hundred of the donors because counts were too low. In a later analysis, TCR association rates were found to vary across HLA loci, with the most associated TCRs seen for DRB1 alleles and the fewest for HLA-C alleles. Because HLA typing was unavailable for some donors at each locus, only the typed subset was used in association tests. The sequencing pipeline was judged likely to have produced a cluster of highly shared sequence variants as a technical artifact. It was suggested by the authors that the approach could potentially be generalized to other disease states and immunological phenotypes. In a later genetic analysis, a missense DCLRE1C variant was associated with V-gene and J-gene trimming of TCR beta chains, and the association was replicated in an independent cohort. A further reported finding was that TCR beta sequences accurately predicted the HLA-A and HLA-B alleles for most subjects in the first cohort. In a later analysis, several top co-occurrence clusters were reported to appear linked to parvovirus B19, influenza, CMV and Epstein-Barr virus. Three of the identified cytomegalovirus-associated TCR beta chains were confirmed in vitro to be specific for cytomegalovirus antigens.

The cohort comprised some 680 healthy bone marrow donors. At the time of sampling, all cohort members were nominally healthy, though unrecorded immune exposures were likely present. The donor tested CMV seronegative, placing the donor among the 350 to 400 seronegative members of the cohort. Each donor provided a peripheral blood sample, and peripheral blood mononuclear cells were used for TCR beta sequencing. The Qiagen DNeasy Blood Extraction Kit was used to extract genomic DNA from the blood cell samples. Comment on this clone: This clone's antigen is unknown. Base qualities are missing; no much larger clone stands one base away.

The library was made by the immunoSEQ multiplex PCR assay. A mixture of 60 forward primers for TCR Vbeta segments and 13 reverse primers for TCR Jbeta segments was used in the multiplex PCR. Amplification of the CDR3 region of rearranged TCR beta genes was performed with a multiplex PCR assay on genomic DNA. Amplified TCR beta libraries were sequenced as 87-base-pair reads on the Illumina HiSeq System. The study's own analysis went as follows. A later analysis tallied about 77 million unique TCR beta chains across the roughly 610 repertoires, and about 12 million of those chains were shared by two or more donors. Raw reads were error-corrected and collapsed into unique sequences by a nearest-neighbor algorithm in which closely related sequences were merged to remove PCR and sequencing errors. To assign V, D and J gene segments, CDR3 sequences were aligned to IMGT reference sequences. For a sequence to be retained, a match of at least six nucleotides to both a V gene segment and a J gene segment was required. A rearrangement was called productive if the CDR3 had no stop codons and remained in frame with V and J, and every other rearrangement was called non-productive. CDR3 was defined according to IMGT convention as the region running from the second conserved V-encoded cysteine to the conserved J-encoded phenylalanine. In an earlier analysis of 500 to 650 of the donors, sequences lacking an unambiguous match to a single V gene segment were excluded. In an earlier analysis of a few hundred of the donors, V segments were called functional above 56.7% productive rearrangements and were called segregating when the between-donor standard deviation exceeded 5%. A statistical classification framework was built to diagnose cytomegalovirus status from the catalog of TCR beta chain sequences. In a later analysis, V and J genes were assigned by comparing TCR nucleotide sequences against IMGT/GENE-DB human TR gene sequences. A later analysis assigned CDR3 sequences and most-parsimonious VDJ recombination scenarios with the TCRdist pipeline. In a later analysis, each TCR beta chain was defined by its CDR3 amino acid sequence together with its V-gene family, and reads without a unique V-gene family were excluded. As a way to deal with suspected cross-contamination and a sequencing artifact, a later analysis dropped hundreds of nucleotide sequences that were highly shared and had low generation probability. In a later analysis, a clonal expansion index for each public chain was calculated from normalized within-repertoire ranks of inferred template counts. In a later analysis, generation probabilities were computed with a VDJ recombination model fitted to out-of-frame rearrangements, and the resulting probabilities were checked against IGoR. Hypergeometric tests were used in a later analysis to score TCR-TCR, TCR-HLA and TCR-CMV co-occurrence, with a repertoire-size bias correction applied to the TCR pairs. False discovery rates were estimated in a later analysis by permuting HLA or CMV assignments 20 times. In a later analysis, co-occurring TCRs were grouped using DBSCAN, with TCRdist sequence similarity added in when clustering inside HLA-allele-positive subsets. Repertoires with fewer than 30,000 or more than 120,000 public chains, plus five repertoires with anomalous nucleotide sharing, were excluded from co-occurrence clustering. As stored in TCRdb, this immuneACCESS dataset retains in-frame rearrangements with V and J assigned. A fraction of the clones does not appear; measured against another copy, unresolved V genes explain less than half of the discrepancy, and the remainder lacks a known reason. V, J and clone size derive from that table, while D and trimming were established from the DNA sequence. Across this sample there are 100,000 to 150,000 clones, with 64% seen only once. About 2.6% of the sample comes from the top ten.

Sequencing was performed on PBMCs. The clonotype originates from a woman aged 40 to 50 in good health and CMV-seronegative.

The CDR3 has the sequence CASSGQGHTEAFF. The DNA reads as follows: TGTGCCAGCAGTGGACAGGGTCACACTGAAGCTTTCTTT. The chain uses TRBV6-5 and TRBJ1-1; 8 nucleotides in the junction match TRBD1. CDR1 MNHEY and CDR2 SVGAGI are derived from the germline V gene. Relative to germline, V is missing 5 bases and J is missing 3 bases, with 2 bases of the junction outside any gene match. The CDR3 measures 13 amino acids from cysteine to phenylalanine. Only the CDR3 portion is preserved as DNA: 39 bases, with reading frame beginning at the first base.